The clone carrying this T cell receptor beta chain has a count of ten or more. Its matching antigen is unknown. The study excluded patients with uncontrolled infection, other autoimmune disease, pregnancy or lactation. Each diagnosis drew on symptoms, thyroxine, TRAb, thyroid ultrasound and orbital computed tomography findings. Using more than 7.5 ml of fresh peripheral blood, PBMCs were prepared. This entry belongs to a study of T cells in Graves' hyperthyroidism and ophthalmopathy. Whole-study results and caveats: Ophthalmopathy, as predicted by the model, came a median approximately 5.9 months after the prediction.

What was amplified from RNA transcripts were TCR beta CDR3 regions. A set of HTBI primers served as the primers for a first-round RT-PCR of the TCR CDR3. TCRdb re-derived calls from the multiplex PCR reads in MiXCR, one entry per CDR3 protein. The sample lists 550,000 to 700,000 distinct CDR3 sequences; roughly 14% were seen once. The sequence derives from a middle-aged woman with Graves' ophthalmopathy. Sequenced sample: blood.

The CDR3 sequence is CASSPRLAATYEQYF. The CDR3 region has the DNA TGTGCCAGCAGCCCCCGGCTAGCGGCGACCTACGAGCAGTACTTC. The gene calls are TRBV11-1 and TRBJ2-7; 7 bases are a match to TRBD2. The CDR3 has 15 amino acids. Germline CDR1 SGHAT, CDR2 FQDESV (reference sequence). The ends lost 5 bases at V and 2 bases at J; junction bases unmatched: 9.